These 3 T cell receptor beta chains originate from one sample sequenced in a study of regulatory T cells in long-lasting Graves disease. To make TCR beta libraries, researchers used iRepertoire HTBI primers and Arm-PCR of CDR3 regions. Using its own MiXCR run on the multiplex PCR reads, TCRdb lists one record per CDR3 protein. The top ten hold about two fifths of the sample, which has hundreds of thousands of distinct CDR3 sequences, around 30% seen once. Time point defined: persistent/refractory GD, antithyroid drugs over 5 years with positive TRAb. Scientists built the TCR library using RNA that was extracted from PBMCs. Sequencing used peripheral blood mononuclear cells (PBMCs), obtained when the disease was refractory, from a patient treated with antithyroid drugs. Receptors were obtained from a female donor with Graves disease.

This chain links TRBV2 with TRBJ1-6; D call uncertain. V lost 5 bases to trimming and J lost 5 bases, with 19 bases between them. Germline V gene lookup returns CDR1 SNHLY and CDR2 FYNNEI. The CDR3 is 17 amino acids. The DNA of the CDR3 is TGTGCCAGCAGTAGAGGGAGCCCGTTGCTTGATAATTCACCCCTCCACTTT. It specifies CASSRGSPLLDNSPLHF.

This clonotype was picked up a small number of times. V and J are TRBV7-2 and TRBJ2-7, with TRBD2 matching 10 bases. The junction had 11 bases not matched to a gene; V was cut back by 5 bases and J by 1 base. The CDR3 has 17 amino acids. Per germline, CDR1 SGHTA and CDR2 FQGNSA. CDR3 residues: CASSRSFSGRRSYEQYF. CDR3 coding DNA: TGTGCCAGCAGCCGTAGCTTTAGCGGGAGGAGGTCCTACGAGCAGTACTTC.

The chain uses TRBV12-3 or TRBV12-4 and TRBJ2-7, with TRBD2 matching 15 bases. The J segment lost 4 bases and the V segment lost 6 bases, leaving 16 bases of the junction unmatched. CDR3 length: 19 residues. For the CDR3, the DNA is TGTGCCAGCAGCTACCGGACTAGCGGGAGGGCCCCCGGGAGATACGAGCAGTACTTC. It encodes CASSYRTSGRAPGRYEQYF.